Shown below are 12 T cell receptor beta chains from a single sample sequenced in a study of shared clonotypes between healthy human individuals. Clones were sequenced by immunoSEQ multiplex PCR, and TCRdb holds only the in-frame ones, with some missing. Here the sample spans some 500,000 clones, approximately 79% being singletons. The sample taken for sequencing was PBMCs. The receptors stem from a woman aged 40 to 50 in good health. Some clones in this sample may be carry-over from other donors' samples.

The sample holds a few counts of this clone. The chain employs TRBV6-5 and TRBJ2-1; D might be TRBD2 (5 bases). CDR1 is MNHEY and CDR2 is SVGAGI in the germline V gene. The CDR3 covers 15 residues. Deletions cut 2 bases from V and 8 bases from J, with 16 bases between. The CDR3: CASSYIPGKEDEQFF. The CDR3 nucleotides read TGTGCCAGCAGTTACATCCCGGGGAAGGAGGATGAGCAGTTCTTC.

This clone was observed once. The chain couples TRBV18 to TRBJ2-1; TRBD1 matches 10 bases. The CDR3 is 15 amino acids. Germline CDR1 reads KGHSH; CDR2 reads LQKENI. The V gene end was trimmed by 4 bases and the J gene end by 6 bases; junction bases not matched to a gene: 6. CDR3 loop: CASSLGQGRANEQFF. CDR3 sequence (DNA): TGTGCCAGCTCACTGGGACAGGGGAGAGCCAATGAGCAGTTCTTC.

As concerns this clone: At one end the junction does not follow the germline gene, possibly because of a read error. CDR3 protein: CASSYSELSSGNTIHF. CDR3 coding DNA: TGTGCCAGCAGTTACTCAGAGCTGTCCTCTGGAAACACCATACATTTT. V usage is TRBV6-5 and J usage is TRBJ1-3; D unclear. CDR1 MNHEY and CDR2 SVGAGI come from the germline V gene. This CDR3 has 16 residues.

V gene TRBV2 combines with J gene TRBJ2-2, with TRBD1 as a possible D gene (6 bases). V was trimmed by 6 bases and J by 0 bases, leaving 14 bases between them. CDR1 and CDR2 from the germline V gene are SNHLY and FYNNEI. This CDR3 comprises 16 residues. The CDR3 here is CASSASQGTNTGELFF. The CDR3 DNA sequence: TGTGCCAGCAGCGCATCACAGGGTACGAACACCGGGGAGCTGTTTTTT.

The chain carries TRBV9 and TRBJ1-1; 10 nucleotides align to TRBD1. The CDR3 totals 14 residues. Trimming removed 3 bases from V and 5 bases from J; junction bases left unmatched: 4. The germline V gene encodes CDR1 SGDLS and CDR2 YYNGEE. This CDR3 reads CASSGGQGGTEAFF. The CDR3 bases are TGTGCCAGCAGCGGAGGACAGGGGGGAACTGAAGCTTTCTTT.

The CDR3 DNA sequence: TGTGCCAGCAGTTTCCTCCGGGGACCCTACGAGCAGTACTTC. Translation: CASSFLRGPYEQYF. The chain has TRBV28 and TRBJ2-5; perhaps D is TRBD1 or TRBD2 (5 bases each). The end of the DNA aligns better with TRBJ2-7, so the J call may be wrong. This CDR3 region has 14 residues. CDR1 MDHEN and CDR2 SYDVKM come from the germline V gene.

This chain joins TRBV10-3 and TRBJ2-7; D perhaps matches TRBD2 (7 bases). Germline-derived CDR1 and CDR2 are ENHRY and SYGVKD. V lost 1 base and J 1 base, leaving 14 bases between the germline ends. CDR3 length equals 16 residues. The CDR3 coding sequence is TGTGCCATCAGTGAGTTTGGGGGAGGGGGATCCTACGAGCAGTACTTC. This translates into CAISEFGGGGSYEQYF.

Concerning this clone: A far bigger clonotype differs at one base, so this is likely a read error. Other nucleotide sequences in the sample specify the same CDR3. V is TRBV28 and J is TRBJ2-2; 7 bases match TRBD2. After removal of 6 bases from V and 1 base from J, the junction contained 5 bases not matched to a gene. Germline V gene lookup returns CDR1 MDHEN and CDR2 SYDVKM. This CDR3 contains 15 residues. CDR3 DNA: TGTGCCAGCAGGAAGGCTAGCGGGAACACCGGGGAGCTGTTTTTT. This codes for CASRKASGNTGELFF.

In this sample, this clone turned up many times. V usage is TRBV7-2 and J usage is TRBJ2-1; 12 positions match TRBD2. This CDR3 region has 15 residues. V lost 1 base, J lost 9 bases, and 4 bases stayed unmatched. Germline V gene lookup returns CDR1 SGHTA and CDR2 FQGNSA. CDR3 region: CASSLVSSGRGEQFF. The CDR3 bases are TGTGCCAGCAGCTTAGTTTCTAGCGGGAGGGGTGAGCAGTTCTTC.

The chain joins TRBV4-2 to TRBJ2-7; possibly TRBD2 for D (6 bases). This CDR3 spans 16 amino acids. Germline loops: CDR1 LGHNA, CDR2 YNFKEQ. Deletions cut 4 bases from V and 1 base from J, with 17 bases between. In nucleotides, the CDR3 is TGTGCCAGCAGCCCGGGGATGCGGGACTCTTCCTACGAGCAGTACTTC. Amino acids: CASSPGMRDSSYEQYF.

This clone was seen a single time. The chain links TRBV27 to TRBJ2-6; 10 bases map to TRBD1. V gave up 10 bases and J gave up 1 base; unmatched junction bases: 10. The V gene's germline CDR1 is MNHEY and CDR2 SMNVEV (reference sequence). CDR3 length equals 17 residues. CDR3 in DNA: TGTGCCACCTTGAATCGGGACAGGGGATCTGGGGCCAACGTCCTGACTTTC. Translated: CATLNRDRGSGANVLTF.

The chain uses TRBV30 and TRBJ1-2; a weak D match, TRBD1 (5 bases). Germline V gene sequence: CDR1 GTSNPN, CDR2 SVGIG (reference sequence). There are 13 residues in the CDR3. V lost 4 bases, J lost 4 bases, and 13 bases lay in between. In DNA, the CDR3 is TGTGCCTGGACAAGTGGGGGGGTCTATGGCTACACCTTC. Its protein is CAWTSGGVYGYTF.